This record concerns one T cell receptor beta chain sequence. The antigen is not known. The record originates from a study of OX40 agonist ivuxolimab in advanced cancers. Study overall: Cohort: around 79% men, mean age roughly 60, aged roughly 20 to 79.

Overall study results and limits: Part of the nonresponder group also had normalized T-cell clonal expansion that was low.

V shed 10 bases and J shed 0 bases, with 16 bases lying between them. Germline CDR1 is MNHEY and CDR2 is SVGAGI. The CDR3 is 15 amino acids. Profiling relied on immunoSEQ multiplex PCR, and the TCRdb table lists in-frame clones only, not all of them. Here the sample spans some 6,100 clones, over 70% being singletons. The V and J genes are TRBV6-5 and TRBJ1-5; D possibly corresponds to TRBD1 (6 bases). The sequence was collected from an adult with an advanced solid tumor such as melanoma, head and neck, liver or kidney cancer. The specimen was CD4+ or CD8+ T cells sorted from blood, collected in a trial of the OX40 agonist ivuxolimab. The CDR3 here is CANLVKGGSNQPQHF. CDR3 nucleotides: TGTGCCAACCTCGTGAAAGGGGGTAGCAATCAGCCCCAGCATTTT.